One and the same sample provided the 24 T cell receptor beta chains below, sequenced in a study of blood T cell repertoires in COVID-19. The repertoire was sequenced with immunoSEQ multiplex PCR; TCRdb's copy has only in-frame clones and lacks some. The sample records some 250,000 clones, around 86% being singletons. The specimen sequenced was PBMCs or T cells enriched from blood (not recorded which). The source is a man younger than 35 who had recovered from COVID-19.

The chain employs TRBV5-1 and TRBJ2-7; 11 positions match TRBD2. Germline V gene data show CDR1 as SGHRS and CDR2 as YFSETQ. This CDR3 has 17 amino acids. V was clipped by 1 base and J by 0 bases; unmatched bases: 6. The CDR3 reads CASSLPGTSGFSYEQYF. The CDR3 DNA reads TGCGCCAGCAGCTTGCCAGGGACTAGCGGCTTCTCCTACGAGCAGTACTTC.

This clone came up a few times. This chain connects TRBV9 to TRBJ2-2, with D tentatively TRBD2 (6 bases). This CDR3 region has 14 residues. The V gene's germline CDR1 is SGDLS and CDR2 YYNGEE. The V and J ends lost 4 bases and 7 bases respectively, with 14 bases between them. The CDR3 nucleotides are TGTGCCAGCAGCCCGGGAGACGGGCACGGGGAGCTGTTTTTT. This sequence encodes CASSPGDGHGELFF.

The V and J genes are TRBV5-4 and TRBJ2-7, with 8 bases lining up with TRBD1. V shed 4 bases and J 2 bases; nucleotides not matched to a gene: 8. The germline V gene encodes CDR1 SGHNT and CDR2 YYREEE (reference sequence). This CDR3 is 15 amino acids long. Here the CDR3 DNA reads TGTGCCAGCAGCCCCAGACGGACAGGGACCTACGAGCAGTACTTC. Translating gives CASSPRRTGTYEQYF.

The V gene is TRBV19, the J gene TRBJ1-1, with D possibly TRBD1 on 6 matching bases. This CDR3 contains 14 residues. CDR1 LNHDA and CDR2 SQIVND come from the germline V gene (reference sequence). V shed 3 bases and J shed 4 bases, with 12 bases lying between them. CDR3 loop: CASSMRQAGTEAFF. The DNA for the CDR3 is TGTGCCAGTAGTATGCGACAGGCGGGCACTGAAGCTTTCTTT.

This sequence joins TRBV24-1 and TRBJ1-2; TRBD1 agrees at 9 bases. Germline V gene sequence: CDR1 KGHDR, CDR2 SFDVKD. This CDR3 comprises 14 residues. The V gene end was trimmed by 4 bases and the J gene end by 8 bases; junction bases not matched to a gene: 7. The CDR3 region has the DNA TGTGCCACCAGTGACCGGGGACAGGGCGAGGGCTACACCTTC. Translation gives CATSDRGQGEGYTF.

The chain is built from TRBV5-1 and TRBJ1-1; 7 nucleotides align to TRBD1. With V trimmed by 3 bases and J by 2 bases, 19 bases remained unmatched. Germline CDR1 is SGHRS and CDR2 is YFSETQ. The CDR3 is made up of 19 amino acids. CDR3 sequence: CASSSTGQTNSLLNTEAFF. DNA of the CDR3: TGCGCCAGCAGCTCGACGGGACAGACGAACAGCCTACTTAACACTGAAGCTTTCTTT.

The J gene is TRBJ2-6, the V gene TRBV5-1; 9 nucleotides agree with TRBD1. J lost 0 bases, V lost 0 bases, and 1 base had no gene match. Germline V lookup: CDR1 SGHRS, CDR2 YFSETQ. The CDR3 has 17 amino acids. CDR3 loop: CASSLGTGVSGANVLTF. In nucleotides, the CDR3 is TGCGCCAGCAGCTTGGGGACAGGGGTCTCTGGGGCCAACGTCCTGACTTTC.

The V gene is TRBV19, the J gene TRBJ2-7; a weak D match, TRBD1 (6 bases). Trimming pared 5 bases from V and 4 bases from J, leaving 12 bases between. Germline lookup yields CDR1 LNHDA and CDR2 SQIVND (reference sequence). The CDR3 runs to 13 residues. As DNA, the CDR3 is TGTGCCAGTAGTCCAGGGGATAGGTACGAGCAGTACTTC. Amino acid sequence: CASSPGDRYEQYF.

The rearrangement joins TRBV28 to TRBJ2-3; 7 nucleotides align to TRBD1. V lost 5 bases and J lost 4; bases outside the gene matches: 6. Per the germline V gene, CDR1 is MDHEN and CDR2 is SYDVKM. CDR3 size: 14 residues. CDR3 sequence (DNA): TGTGCCAGCAGTCCGCGACAGGGTGCAGATACGCAGTATTTT. Its protein is CASSPRQGADTQYF.

This chain uses TRBV19 with TRBJ2-1; D possibly corresponds to TRBD2 (6 bases). The CDR3 contains 13 residues. Per the germline V gene, CDR1 is LNHDA and CDR2 is SQIVND (reference sequence). Between the trimmed V and J ends, which lost 5 bases and 3 bases, there was a span of 8 bases. CDR3 in DNA: TGTGCCAGTAGTCCTAGCGACTACAATGAGCAGTTCTTC. It translates to CASSPSDYNEQFF. Full variable domain (rest looked up from reference TRBV19 and TRBJ2-1): DGGITQSPKYLFRKEGQNVTLSCEQNLNHDAMYWYRQDPGQGLRLIYYSQIVNDFQKGDIAEGYSVSREKKESFPLTVTSAQKNPTAFYLCASSPSDYNEQFFGPGTRLTVL.

This clone has only a few counts. The V gene is TRBV19, the J gene TRBJ2-7; 9 nucleotides match TRBD2. The CDR3 runs 15 residues. Germline lookup yields CDR1 LNHDA and CDR2 SQIVND (reference sequence). J was trimmed by 7 bases and V by 2 bases; bases with no gene match: 9. The CDR3 region has the DNA TGTGCCAGTAGTATATCGAGCGGGAGGTATGGGGAGCAGTACTTC. Its translation is CASSISSGRYGEQYF. Supplemented by reference TRBV19 and TRBJ2-7, the full variable domain reads DGGITQSPKYLFRKEGQNVTLSCEQNLNHDAMYWYRQDPGQGLRLIYYSQIVNDFQKGDIAEGYSVSREKKESFPLTVTSAQKNPTAFYLCASSISSGRYGEQYFGPGTRLTVT.

This clone was seen only a few times. The V call is TRBV4-1, the J call TRBJ1-5, with D unresolved. Germline lookup yields CDR1 MGHRA and CDR2 YSYEKL. V was trimmed by 0 bases and J by 9 bases, leaving 18 bases between them. The CDR3 is made up of 16 amino acids. The CDR3 region has the DNA TGCGCCAGCAGCCAAGAGGTGACTAACTCGATTGGGCCCCAGCATTTT. Protein: CASSQEVTNSIGPQHF.

The chain is built from TRBV19 and TRBJ1-5; a weak D match, TRBD1 (6 bases). Between the trimmed V and J ends, which lost 3 bases and 5 bases, there was a span of 14 bases. Looked up from germline, CDR1 is LNHDA and CDR2 is SQIVND (reference sequence). This CDR3 has 15 residues. This CDR3 reads CASSMGQGYDQPQHF. CDR3 DNA sequence: TGTGCCAGTAGTATGGGGCAGGGGTACGATCAGCCCCAGCATTTT.

The rearrangement links TRBV11-3 to TRBJ2-7, with no clear D. Trimming stripped 3 bases from V and 3 bases from J, with 6 bases between. This CDR3 has 12 residues. Germline CDR1 reads SGHNT; CDR2 reads YENEEA. The CDR3 here is CASSLYNYEQYF. DNA for the CDR3: TGTGCCAGCAGCTTGTACAACTACGAGCAGTACTTC.

The V call is TRBV14, the J call TRBJ1-4; the D gene is possibly TRBD1 (6 bases). There are 13 residues in the CDR3. Deletions cut 8 bases from V and 3 bases from J, with 10 bases between. Looked up from germline, CDR1 is SGHDN and CDR2 is FVKESK. CDR3: CASQGQANEKLFF. CDR3 coding DNA: TGTGCCAGCCAGGGGCAAGCTAATGAAAAACTGTTTTTT.

This clone has just a few counts. Mismatch with germline at one junction end may stem from a read error. The chain carries TRBV10-3 and TRBJ1-3, with D hard to call. The CDR3 length is 13 residues. Germline lookup yields CDR1 ENHRY and CDR2 SYGVKD. The CDR3 here is CAISESMEESPDF. DNA for the CDR3: TGTGCCATCAGTGAGTCGATGGAGGAGAGCCCGGATTTT.

Only a few counts were recorded for this clone. The chain links TRBV3-1 (or the pseudogene TRBV3-2) to TRBJ2-3, with 7 bases aligning to TRBD2. The CDR3 contains 18 residues. With V trimmed by 0 bases and J by 3 bases, 12 bases remained unmatched. Per germline, CDR1 LGHDT and CDR2 YNNKEL (reference sequence). The CDR3 DNA is TGTGCCAGCAGCCAAGATGCGGGGTTCGGGCGGGAGACAGATACGCAGTATTTT. Translation: CASSQDAGFGRETDTQYF.

The chain links TRBV21-1 to TRBJ1-1; the table's D call, TRBD1, was not checked against the DNA. TRBV21-1 is recorded as a pseudogene. This CDR3 spans 18 amino acids. This CDR3 reads CASSKVGRVEPMNTEAFF. The CDR3 region has the DNA TGTGCCAGCAGCAAAGTGGGCAGGGTTGAGCCAATGAACACTGAAGCTTTCTTT.

This clone was picked up one time. The chain employs TRBV5-1 and TRBJ2-2; D call uncertain. The ends were cut back, 3 bases at V and 3 bases at J, with 6 bases in the middle. Germline CDR1 reads SGHRS; CDR2 reads YFSETQ. The CDR3 runs to 13 residues. DNA of the CDR3: TGCGCCAGCAGCTCCTCTGACACCGGGGAGCTGTTTTTT. Protein product: CASSSSDTGELFF.

The chain is built from TRBV2 and TRBJ2-3; D is possibly TRBD1 (6 bases). The CDR3 is 13 residues long. Trimming took off 3 bases at V and 4 bases at J, with 8 bases between the two ends. Germline V gives CDR1 SNHLY, CDR2 FYNNEI. The CDR3 nucleotides are TGTGCCAGCAGTGAGACAGGACCAGATACGCAGTATTTT. It specifies CASSETGPDTQYF.

The chain employs TRBV11-3 and TRBJ2-1; D is unclear. Germline CDR1 SGHNT, CDR2 YENEEA. V dropped 1 base and J dropped 6 bases, with 13 bases sitting between them. The CDR3 has 15 amino acids. DNA for the CDR3: TGTGCCAGCAGCTTAGGGTCCTCGCGTACCAATGAGCAGTTCTTC. Residues: CASSLGSSRTNEQFF. Filled out from reference TRBV11-3 and TRBJ2-1, the complete variable domain reads EAGVVQSPRYKIIEKKQPVAFWCNPISGHNTLYWYLQNLGQGPELLIRYENEEAVDDSQLPKDRFSAERLKGVDSTLKIQPAELGDSAVYLCASSLGSSRTNEQFFGPGTRLTVL.

With respect to this clone: An end of the junction does not agree with germline; a read error may underlie this. The rearrangement links TRBV11-2 to TRBJ1-2, with a weak D call TRBD1 (6 bases). In germline, CDR1 is SGHAT, CDR2 FQNNGV. CDR3 length: 13 amino acids. CDR3 amino acids: CASSFDLQGEQAF. CDR3 nucleotides: TGTGCCAGCAGCTTCGACCTACAGGGTGAGCAAGCCTTC.

The J gene is TRBJ2-2, the V gene TRBV15, with 9 bases identical to TRBD1. The V segment lost 5 bases and the J segment 4 bases; nucleotides outside the gene matches: 5. The CDR3 length is 15 residues. The V gene's germline CDR1 is LNHNV and CDR2 YYDKDF (reference sequence). The CDR3 spells CATSAGTGFTGELFF. The CDR3 DNA reads as TGTGCCACCAGCGCCGGGACAGGGTTCACCGGGGAGCTGTTTTTT.

This chain uses TRBV9 with TRBJ1-2; 8 positions match TRBD1. This CDR3 spans 13 amino acids. Germline V gene data show CDR1 as SGDLS and CDR2 as YYNGEE. The J segment lost 8 bases and the V segment lost 0 bases, leaving 3 bases of the junction unmatched. The CDR3 here is CASSVATGGGYTF. The CDR3, as DNA: TGTGCCAGCAGCGTAGCCACAGGGGGAGGCTACACCTTC. Looking up the rest from reference TRBV9 and TRBJ1-2 gives the full variable domain: DSGVTQTPKHLITATGQRVTLRCSPRSGDLSVYWYQQSLDQGLQFLIQYYNGEERAKGNILERFSAQQFPDLHSELNLSSLELGDSALYFCASSVATGGGYTFGSGTRLTVV.